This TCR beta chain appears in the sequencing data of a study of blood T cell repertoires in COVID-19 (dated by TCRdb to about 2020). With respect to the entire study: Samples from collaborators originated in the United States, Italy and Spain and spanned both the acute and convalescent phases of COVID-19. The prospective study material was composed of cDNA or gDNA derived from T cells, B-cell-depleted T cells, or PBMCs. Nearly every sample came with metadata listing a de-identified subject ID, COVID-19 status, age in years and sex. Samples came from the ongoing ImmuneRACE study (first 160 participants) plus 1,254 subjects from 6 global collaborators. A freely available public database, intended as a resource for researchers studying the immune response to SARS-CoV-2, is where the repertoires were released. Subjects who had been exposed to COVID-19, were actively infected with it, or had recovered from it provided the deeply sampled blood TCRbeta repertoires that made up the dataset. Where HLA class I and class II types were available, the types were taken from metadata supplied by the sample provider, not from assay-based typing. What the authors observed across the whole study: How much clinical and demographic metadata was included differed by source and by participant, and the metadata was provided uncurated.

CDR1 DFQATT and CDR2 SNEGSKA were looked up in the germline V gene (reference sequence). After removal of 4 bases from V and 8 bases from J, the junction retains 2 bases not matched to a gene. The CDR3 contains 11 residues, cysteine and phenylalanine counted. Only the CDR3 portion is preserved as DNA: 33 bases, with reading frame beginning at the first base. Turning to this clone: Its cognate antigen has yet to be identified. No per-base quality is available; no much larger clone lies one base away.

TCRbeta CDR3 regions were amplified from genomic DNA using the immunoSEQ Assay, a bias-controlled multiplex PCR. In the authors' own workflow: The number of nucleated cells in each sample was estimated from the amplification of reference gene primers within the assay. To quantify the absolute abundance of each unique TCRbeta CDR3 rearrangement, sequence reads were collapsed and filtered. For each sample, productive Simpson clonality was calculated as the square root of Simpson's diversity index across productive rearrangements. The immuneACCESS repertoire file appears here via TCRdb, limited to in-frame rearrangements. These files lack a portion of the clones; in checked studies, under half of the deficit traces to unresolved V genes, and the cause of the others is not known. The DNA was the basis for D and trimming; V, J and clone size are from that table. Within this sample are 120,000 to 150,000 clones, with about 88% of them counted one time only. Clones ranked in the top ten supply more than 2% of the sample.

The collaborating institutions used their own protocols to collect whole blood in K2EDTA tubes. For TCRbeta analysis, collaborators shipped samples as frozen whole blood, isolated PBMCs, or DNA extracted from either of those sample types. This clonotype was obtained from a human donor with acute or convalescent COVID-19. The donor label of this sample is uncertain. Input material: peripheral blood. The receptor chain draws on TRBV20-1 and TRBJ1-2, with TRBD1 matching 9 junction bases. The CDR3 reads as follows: CSAITGGGYTF. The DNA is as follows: TGCAGTGCTATCACAGGGGGCGGCTACACCTTC.